This entry lists 9 T cell receptor beta chains sequenced from one sample in a study of shared T cell receptors in the human thymus. TCRdb keeps only in-frame clones here, not all; method: immunoSEQ multiplex PCR. Among hundreds of thousands of clones listed, around 87% were seen once. These data were likewise used in another study, on human thymus T cells.

Sequencing was carried out using thymocytes. These receptors originate from a boy under two years old with a congenital heart defect.

The chain has TRBV15 and TRBJ2-1; the D gene is possibly TRBD1 (6 bases). There are 18 residues in the CDR3. Trimming took off 5 bases at V and 9 bases at J, with 29 bases between the two ends. Germline-derived CDR1 and CDR2 are LNHNV and YYDKDF (reference sequence). CDR3 residues: CATSARSQGTPIIGEQFF. CDR3 coding DNA: TGTGCCACCAGCGCAAGGTCCCAGGGGACCCCTATAATCGGTGAGCAGTTCTTC.

The V gene is TRBV6-5, the J gene TRBJ2-1; 9 nucleotides match TRBD2. This CDR3 comprises 15 residues. CDR1 MNHEY and CDR2 SVGAGI come from the germline V gene. J gave up 5 bases and V 6 bases, and 8 bases lay outside the gene matches. The CDR3, as DNA: TGTGCCAGCAGCCCTAGCGGGGTGGACAACAATGAGCAGTTCTTC. Protein product: CASSPSGVDNNEQFF.

The rearrangement uses TRBV28 and TRBJ2-2, with 10 positions matching TRBD1. Germline CDR1 and CDR2: MDHEN and SYDVKM. This CDR3 is 15 amino acids long. Losses at the gene ends were 5 bases for V and 6 bases for J; bases not matched to a gene: 6. For the CDR3, the DNA is TGTGCCAGCAGTACCGGGACAGGGGAGGCCGGGGAGCTGTTTTTT. This codes for CASSTGTGEAGELFF.

This chain links TRBV2 with TRBJ2-7, with 9 bases fitting TRBD2. This CDR3 region has 14 residues. Looked up from germline, CDR1 is SNHLY and CDR2 is FYNNEI. J gave up 0 bases and V 9 bases, and 6 bases lay outside the gene matches. The CDR3 sequence: CARSSGRSSYEQYF. CDR3 DNA sequence: TGTGCCAGATCCAGCGGGAGGAGCTCCTACGAGCAGTACTTC.

The rearrangement links TRBV4-2 to TRBJ1-4, with D possibly matching TRBD1 (5 bases). Trimming shortened V by 6 bases and J by 0 bases, and 11 bases separated the two germline ends. The CDR3 runs 15 residues. Germline CDR1 is LGHNA and CDR2 is YNFKEQ. CDR3 DNA: TGTGCCAGCAGAGGCCAGGGTGCAACTAATGAAAAACTGTTTTTT. Amino acid sequence: CASRGQGATNEKLFF.

The chain links TRBV4-1 to TRBJ2-1, with D possibly being TRBD2 (6 bases). The CDR3 is 18 residues long. The germline V gene has CDR1 MGHRA and CDR2 YSYEKL. V lost 0 bases and J lost 4, with 19 bases in between. CDR3: CASSQEPRGGELYNEQFF. The CDR3 nucleotides read TGCGCCAGCAGCCAAGAACCCCGCGGAGGGGAACTATACAATGAGCAGTTCTTC.

This clone was seen once. This chain uses TRBV11-3 with TRBJ1-1, with D possibly matching TRBD1 (6 bases). The germline gives CDR1 SGHNT, CDR2 YENEEA. The V end was cut by 7 bases, the J end by 5 bases, with 17 bases between. The CDR3 extends over 14 amino acids. This CDR3 is CASTPTGTTTEAFF. Here the CDR3 DNA reads TGTGCCAGCACTCCGACAGGCACAACAACTGAAGCTTTCTTT.

The chain uses TRBV4-3 and TRBJ2-1, with 13 positions matching TRBD2. V was clipped by 1 base and J by 2 bases; unmatched bases: 11. The CDR3 contains 20 residues. CDR1 is LGHNA and CDR2 is YSLEER in the germline V gene. The CDR3 protein is CASSQGATSGRRGPYNEQFF. Written as DNA, the CDR3 is TGCGCCAGCAGCCAAGGTGCGACTAGCGGGAGGAGAGGGCCCTACAATGAGCAGTTCTTC.

CDR3 protein: CASSPRADEQYF. The CDR3 coding sequence is TGTGCCAGCTCACCACGTGCAGATGAGCAGTACTTC. V gene TRBV18 combines with J gene TRBJ2-7; D remains ambiguous. V was pared by 1 base and J by 7 bases, with 8 bases between. The CDR3 is made up of 12 amino acids. The germline V gene encodes CDR1 KGHSH and CDR2 LQKENI.